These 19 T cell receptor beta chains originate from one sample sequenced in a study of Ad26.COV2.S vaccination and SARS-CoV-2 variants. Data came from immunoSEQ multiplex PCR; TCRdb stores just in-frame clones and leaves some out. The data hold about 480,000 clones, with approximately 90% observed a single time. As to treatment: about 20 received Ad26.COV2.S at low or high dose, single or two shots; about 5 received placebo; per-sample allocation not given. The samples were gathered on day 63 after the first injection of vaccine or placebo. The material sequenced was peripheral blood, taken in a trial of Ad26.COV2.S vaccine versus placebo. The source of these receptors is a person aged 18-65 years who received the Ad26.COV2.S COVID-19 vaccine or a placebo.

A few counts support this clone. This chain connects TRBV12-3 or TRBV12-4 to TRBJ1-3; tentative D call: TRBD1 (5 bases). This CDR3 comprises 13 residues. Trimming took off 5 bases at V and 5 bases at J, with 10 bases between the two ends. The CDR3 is CASSLRGRNTIYF. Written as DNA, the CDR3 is TGTGCCAGCAGTCTCCGGGGGAGAAACACCATATATTTT.

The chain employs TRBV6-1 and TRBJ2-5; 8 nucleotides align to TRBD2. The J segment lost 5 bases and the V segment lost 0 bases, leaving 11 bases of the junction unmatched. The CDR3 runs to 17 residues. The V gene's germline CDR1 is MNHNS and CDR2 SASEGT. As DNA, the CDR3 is TGTGCCAGCAGTGAAGCCTTGACTAGCGATTTCCTGGAGACCCAGTACTTC. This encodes CASSEALTSDFLETQYF.

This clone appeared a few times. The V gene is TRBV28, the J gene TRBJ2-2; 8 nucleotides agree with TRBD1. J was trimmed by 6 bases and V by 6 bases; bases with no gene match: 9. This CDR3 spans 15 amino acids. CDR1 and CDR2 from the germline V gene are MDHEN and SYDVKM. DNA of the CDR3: TGTGCCAGCAGCCGTCCCGGGACAGGTCCCGGGGAGCTGTTTTTT. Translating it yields CASSRPGTGPGELFF.

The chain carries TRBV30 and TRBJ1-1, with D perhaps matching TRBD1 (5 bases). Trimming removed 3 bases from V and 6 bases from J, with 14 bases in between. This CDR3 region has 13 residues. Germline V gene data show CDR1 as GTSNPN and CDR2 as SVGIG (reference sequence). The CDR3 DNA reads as TGTGCCTGGAGGTTGGGGGTTTCGGCTGAAGCTTTCTTT. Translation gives CAWRLGVSAEAFF.

Here the CDR3 DNA reads TGTGCCAGCAGTGCTGTAAGCGGGAGTAGCTCTGGAAACACCATATATTTT. Protein sequence: CASSAVSGSSSGNTIYF. The J gene is TRBJ1-3, the V gene TRBV6-1; D gene unclear. V was pared by 4 bases and J by 0 bases, with 16 bases between. The CDR3 loop spans 17 amino acids. Germline V gene sequence: CDR1 MNHNS, CDR2 SASEGT.

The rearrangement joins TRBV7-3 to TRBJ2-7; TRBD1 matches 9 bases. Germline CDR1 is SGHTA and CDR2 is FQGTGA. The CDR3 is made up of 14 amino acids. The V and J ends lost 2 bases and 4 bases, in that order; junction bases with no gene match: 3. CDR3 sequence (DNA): TGTGCCAGCAGCTTATCGGGACAGGGTTACGAGCAGTACTTC. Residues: CASSLSGQGYEQYF.

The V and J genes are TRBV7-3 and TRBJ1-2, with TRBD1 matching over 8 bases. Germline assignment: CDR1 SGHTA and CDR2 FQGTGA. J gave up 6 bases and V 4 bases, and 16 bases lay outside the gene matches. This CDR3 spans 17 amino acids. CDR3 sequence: CASSYIQGAPWGNGYTF. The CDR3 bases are TGTGCCAGCAGCTATATTCAGGGGGCGCCTTGGGGTAATGGCTACACCTTC.

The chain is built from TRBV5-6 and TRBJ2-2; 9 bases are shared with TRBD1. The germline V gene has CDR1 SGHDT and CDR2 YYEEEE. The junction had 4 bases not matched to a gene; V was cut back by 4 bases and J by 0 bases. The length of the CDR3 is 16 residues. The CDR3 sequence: CASSLRDRANTGELFF. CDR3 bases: TGTGCCAGCAGCCTCCGGGACAGGGCGAACACCGGGGAGCTGTTTTTT.

Written as DNA, the CDR3 is TGTGCCAGCAGTTATCCCCCGGGACTTAGCGGGTCGAGGTCCTACAATGAGCAGTTCTTC. Protein sequence: CASSYPPGLSGSRSYNEQFF. The gene calls are TRBV6-2 or TRBV6-3 and TRBJ2-1; TRBD2 matches 7 bases. The ends lost 3 bases at V and 1 base at J; junction bases unmatched: 18. The CDR3 has 20 amino acids. Germline CDR1 and CDR2: MNHEY and SVGEGT.

CDR3 sequence (DNA): TGTGCCAGCACTCTCTACAGGGCTAACGGCTACACCTTC. This sequence encodes CASTLYRANGYTF. The rearrangement uses TRBV12-3 or TRBV12-4 and TRBJ1-2, with a tentative D call TRBD1 (6 bases). Trimming took 7 bases from V and 8 from J, leaving 17 bases between them. This CDR3 has 13 amino acids.

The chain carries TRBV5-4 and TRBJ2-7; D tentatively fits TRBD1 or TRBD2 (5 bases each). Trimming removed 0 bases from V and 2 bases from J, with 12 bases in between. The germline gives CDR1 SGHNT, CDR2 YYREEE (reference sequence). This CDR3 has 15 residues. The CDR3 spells CASSLAPGPTYEQYF. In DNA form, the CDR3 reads TGTGCCAGCAGCTTGGCTCCGGGACCAACCTACGAGCAGTACTTC. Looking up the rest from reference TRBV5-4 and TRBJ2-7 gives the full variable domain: ETGVTQSPTHLIKTRGQQVTLRCSSQSGHNTVSWYQQALGQGPQFIFQYYREEENGRGNFPPRFSGLQFPNYSSELNVNALELDDSALYLCASSLAPGPTYEQYFGPGTRLTVT.

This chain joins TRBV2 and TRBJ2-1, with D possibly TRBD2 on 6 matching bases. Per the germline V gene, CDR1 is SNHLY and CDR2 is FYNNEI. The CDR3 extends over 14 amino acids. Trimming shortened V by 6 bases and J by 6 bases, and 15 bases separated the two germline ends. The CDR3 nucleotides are TGTGCCAGCAGGGGTAATTGGAGGGGCAATGAGCAGTTCTTC. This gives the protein CASRGNWRGNEQFF.

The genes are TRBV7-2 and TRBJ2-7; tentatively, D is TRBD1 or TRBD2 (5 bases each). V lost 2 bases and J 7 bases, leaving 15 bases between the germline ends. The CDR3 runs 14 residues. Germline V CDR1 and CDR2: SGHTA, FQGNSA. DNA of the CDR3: TGTGCCAGCAGCTTATTGGCAGGGACGGGGGAGCAGTACTTC. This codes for CASSLLAGTGEQYF.

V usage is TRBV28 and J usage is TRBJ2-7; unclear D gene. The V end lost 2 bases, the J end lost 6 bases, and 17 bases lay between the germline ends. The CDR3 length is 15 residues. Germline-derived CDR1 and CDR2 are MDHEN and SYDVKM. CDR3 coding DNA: TGTGCCAGCAGTTTAGGACGTGGAAGACGGGCCGAGCAGTACTTC. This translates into CASSLGRGRRAEQYF.

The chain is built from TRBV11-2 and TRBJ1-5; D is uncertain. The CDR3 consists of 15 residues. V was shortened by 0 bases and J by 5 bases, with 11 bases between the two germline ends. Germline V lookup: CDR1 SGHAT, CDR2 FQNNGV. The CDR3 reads CASSLDGRPHQPQHF. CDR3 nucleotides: TGTGCCAGCAGCTTAGACGGGCGCCCCCATCAGCCCCAGCATTTT.

The CDR3, as DNA: TGTGCCAGCACGGGGACAGGCAATTCACCCCTCCACTTT. Translation gives CASTGTGNSPLHF. The chain carries TRBV6-5 and TRBJ1-6; 8 nucleotides agree with TRBD1. The germline V gene encodes CDR1 MNHEY and CDR2 SVGAGI. This CDR3 has 13 amino acids. V was pared by 7 bases and J by 7 bases, with 3 bases of the junction left unmatched.

CDR3 amino acids: CSARGTFGANVLTF. In DNA, the CDR3 is TGCAGTGCTCGTGGGACTTTTGGGGCCAACGTCCTGACTTTC. The chain employs TRBV20-1 and TRBJ2-6; weak D call: TRBD2 (6 bases). Trimming took off 5 bases at V and 3 bases at J, with 11 bases between the two ends. This CDR3 spans 14 amino acids. Germline V lookup: CDR1 DFQATT, CDR2 SNEGSKA (reference sequence).

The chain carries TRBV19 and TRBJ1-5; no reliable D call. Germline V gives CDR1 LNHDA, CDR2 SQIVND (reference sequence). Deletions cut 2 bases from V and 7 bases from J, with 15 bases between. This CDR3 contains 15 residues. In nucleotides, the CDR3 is TGTGCCAGTAGTATACAAGAGGGAGCGAGACAGCCCCAGCATTTT. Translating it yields CASSIQEGARQPQHF. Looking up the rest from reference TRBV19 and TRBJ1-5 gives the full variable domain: DGGITQSPKYLFRKEGQNVTLSCEQNLNHDAMYWYRQDPGQGLRLIYYSQIVNDFQKGDIAEGYSVSREKKESFPLTVTSAQKNPTAFYLCASSIQEGARQPQHFGDGTRLSIL.

DNA for the CDR3: TGTGCCAGCAGCAAAGACATCAATAGCAATCAGCCCCAGCATTTT. Translated, it gives CASSKDINSNQPQHF. The chain employs TRBV7-8 and TRBJ1-5, with D unclear. Trimming shortened V by 5 bases and J by 0 bases, and 11 bases separated the two germline ends. CDR1 and CDR2 (germline): SGHVS, FQNEAQ. The CDR3 totals 15 residues.